This T cell receptor beta chain was obtained from a study of cytomegalovirus exposure and HLA in healthy donors (TCRdb year 2017). The study in broad terms: An earlier analysis of approximately 640 of the donors reported roughly 270 Gb of sequence data and more than 90 million unique TCR beta sequences from 150 million to 200 million T cells. Approximately 310 gigabases of sequencing data and approximately 85 million unique TCR sequences were included in an early release covering several hundred HLA-typed donors. The genetic ancestry cluster associated with self-reported Caucasian donors included 80% to 90% of the roughly 380 genotyped donors. The study aimed to test whether cataloging public T cell receptors could reveal signatures of past pathogen exposure. The study profiled the T cell repertoires of hundreds of subjects by immunosequencing and related them to cytomegalovirus serostatus. Along with the approximately 700-subject first cohort, a separate validation cohort of over a hundred different subjects was used. The study combined high-throughput TCR immunosequencing, statistical association of individual TCRs with disease status, and machine learning to predict cytomegalovirus infection status. A later analysis re-examined previously published TCR beta repertoires from over 500 donors and added high-resolution HLA genotyping to investigate patterns of TCR occurrence. Rather than using new phenotypic data, the later analysis identified candidate immune exposures from TCR beta sequences and from how often those sequences occurred across donors. To decide whether each TCR beta V gene segment behaved as functional or pseudogenic, an earlier analysis of fewer than 750 of the donors relied on high-throughput TCR beta sequencing. Donor age, sex, ethnicity and CMV serostatus were compiled together with the repertoire data. A later genetic analysis used genome-wide SNP genotypes for about 55% of the 666 donors, treating that subset as a discovery cohort. Every repertoire in the discovery cohort had been generated on one and the same sequencing platform. HLA typing included class I and class II loci at four-digit resolution. Typing coverage differed by locus: A, B, C, DRB1 and DQB1 were typed in roughly 629-640 donors, DQA1 in around 500, DPA1 in around 610, and DPB1 in around 440. Because of strong linkage in the cohort, roughly five DR-DQ haplotypes were treated as single units for association and clustering. Among 300 to 450 genotyped donors of the cohort, an average of 235,054 unique TCR beta nucleotide sequences were sequenced per donor, around 20% of them non-productive. What the work shows at the level of the full study, not this receptor alone: The classifier was reported to diagnose cytomegalovirus status with high specificity and sensitivity in both the original and validation cohorts. Linkage disequilibrium might explain the correlated functional status among segregating V segments, but an unknown experimental factor could not be ruled out. In a later analysis, HLA-associated TCR beta chains were found to be more clonally expanded and to have lower generation probabilities than equally common non-associated chains. Only TCR beta chains were sequenced in this cohort, and the absence of alpha or paired-chain data limited detectable features. For the cohort, immune exposure information was limited to CMV serostatus. According to the authors, the approach could potentially be generalized to other disease states and immunological phenotypes. A further reported finding was that TCR beta sequences accurately predicted the HLA-A and HLA-B alleles for most subjects in the first cohort. The sequencing pipeline was judged likely to have produced a cluster of highly shared sequence variants as a technical artifact. According to a later analysis, TCR association rates differed among HLA loci, with DRB1 alleles showing the most associated TCRs and HLA-C alleles showing the fewest. An earlier analysis of 587 of the donors showed that most TCR beta V segments appeared in productive rearrangements either about 87% or about 30% of the time, which broadly matched IMGT annotations. Because HLA typing was unavailable for some donors at each locus, only the typed subset was used in association tests. Roughly uniform sequencing depth across donors was assumed in presence/absence analyses, although this assumption may not hold. A later analysis associated 16,951 TCR beta sequences with specific HLA alleles at a false discovery rate of 0.05. The study gave a list of over 150 TCR beta chains associated with cytomegalovirus. Most TCR sequences were observed very rarely across donors, whereas some public TCRs were present in many individuals. In vitro tests confirmed that a few of the cytomegalovirus-associated TCR beta chains recognize cytomegalovirus antigens. According to a later genetic analysis, donors in an Asian-associated ancestry cluster had fewer N-insertions in productive TCRs than the approximately 710-donor mean. The earlier analysis of some 560 of the donors excluded seventeen rarely observed V segments, including chromosome 9 orphons, because counts were too low. Some IMGT-functional V segments, including TRBV6-2 and TRBV6-3, could not be distinguished by the 87-base-pair reads and were therefore excluded. An association between a missense DCLRE1C variant and V-gene and J-gene trimming of TCR beta chains was found in a later genetic analysis and replicated in an independent cohort. When HLA alleles, especially DR and DQ, strongly co-occurred, attributing TCR associations to individual alleles was difficult. A later analysis found that most CMV-associated TCR beta chains appeared HLA-restricted, with HLA associations seemingly driven largely by CMV exposure. Several of the top co-occurrence clusters appeared to be linked to parvovirus B19, influenza, CMV and Epstein-Barr virus, according to a later analysis.

On this clone: Its target antigen remains unknown. Per-nucleotide qualities are absent, and no much larger clonotype sits a single base away.

Preparation of the library involved the immunoSEQ multiplex PCR assay. The multiplex PCR relied on a mix of 60 forward primers for TCR Vbeta segments and 13 reverse primers for TCR Jbeta segments. A multiplex PCR assay on genomic DNA amplified the CDR3 region of rearranged TCR beta genes. The amplified TCR beta libraries were sequenced on the Illumina HiSeq System as 87-base-pair reads. Concerning the study's data processing: A later analysis counted about 80 million unique TCR beta chains across the 550 to 800 repertoires, and around 9.9 million of these chains were shared by at least two donors. Raw reads were error-corrected and collapsed into unique sequences with a nearest-neighbor algorithm that merged closely related sequences to remove PCR and sequencing errors. Alignment of CDR3 sequences to IMGT reference sequences was used to assign V, D and J gene segments. For a sequence to be retained, at least a six-nucleotide match to both a V gene segment and a J gene segment was required. A rearrangement counted as productive if the CDR3 had no stop codons and remained in frame with V and J, and every other rearrangement counted as non-productive. CDR3 was defined by IMGT convention, running from the second conserved V-encoded cysteine to the conserved J-encoded phenylalanine. Sequences without an unambiguous match to a single V gene segment were excluded from the earlier analysis of a few hundred of the donors. In an earlier analysis of approximately 590 of the donors, a V segment was called functional when productive rearrangements were above 56.7%, and segregating when the standard deviation between donors exceeded 5%. To diagnose cytomegalovirus status from the catalog of TCR beta chain sequences, a statistical classification framework was built. In a later analysis, TCR nucleotide sequences were compared against IMGT/GENE-DB human TR gene sequences so that V and J genes could be assigned. The TCRdist pipeline was used in a later analysis to assign CDR3 sequences and most-parsimonious VDJ recombination scenarios. In a later analysis, each TCR beta chain was defined by its CDR3 amino acid sequence together with its V-gene family, and reads without a unique V-gene family were excluded. To address suspected cross-contamination and a sequencing artifact, a later analysis removed a few hundred highly shared, low-generation-probability nucleotide sequences. In a later analysis, a clonal expansion index was calculated for each public chain from normalized within-repertoire ranks of inferred template counts. In a later analysis, generation probabilities were computed using a VDJ recombination model fitted to out-of-frame rearrangements, and the results were checked against IGoR. Hypergeometric tests were used in a later analysis to score TCR-TCR, TCR-HLA and TCR-CMV co-occurrence, with a repertoire-size bias correction applied to the TCR pairs. A later analysis estimated false discovery rates by permuting HLA or CMV assignments 20 times. In a later analysis, co-occurring TCRs were grouped with DBSCAN, and TCRdist sequence similarity was added when clustering was performed within HLA-allele-positive subsets. Repertoires with fewer than 30,000 or more than 120,000 public chains, plus five repertoires with anomalous nucleotide sharing, were excluded from co-occurrence clustering. TCRdb holds this immuneACCESS table with in-frame rearrangements only. Some clones are missing; in checked studies, unresolved V genes explain under half, and the rest has no known cause. Clonal size and the V and J genes are those of that table, whereas D and trimming came from the DNA. Present in this sample are around 170,000 clones, over 70% of which were seen just once. The biggest ten clones account for 7% of the sample.

The CDR3 numbers 13 residues from cysteine through phenylalanine. Only CDR3 DNA remains: 39 bases, in frame from the first base. From the germline V gene (reference sequence), CDR1 is SGHKS and CDR2 is YYEKEE. The trim is 0 bases for V and 2 bases for J, with a gap of 5 bases between the germline ends. The cohort comprised 550 to 700 healthy bone marrow donors. At the time of sampling, every cohort member was nominally healthy, though immune exposures that went unrecorded were likely present. The donor was CMV seropositive and belonged to the group of 250 to 300 seropositive cohort members. Each donor provided a peripheral blood sample, and peripheral blood mononuclear cells were used for TCR beta sequencing. The Qiagen DNeasy Blood Extraction Kit was used to extract genomic DNA from the blood cell samples.

The clonotype was recovered from a woman between 40 and 50 years old in good health and CMV-seropositive. The chain was built from TRBV5-5 and TRBJ2-5, with no reliable assignment of the D segment. The sample comprised PBMCs. The CDR3 has the sequence CASSLGSQETQYF. The DNA sequence is given as TGTGCCAGCAGCTTGGGTTCGCAAGAGACCCAGTACTTC.